A selection of T cell receptor beta chains follows, all from one sample in a study of post-analysis software for immune sequencing data. Via MiXCR, TCRdb re-called the PCR reads, giving one row per CDR3 protein. This sample has almost 700,000 distinct CDR3 sequences; around 60% occur once, and the top ten carry about 10%. What was sequenced was blood. These receptors originate from a girl aged 2 to 10 with multiple sclerosis. Both conserved end residues are part of each CDR3. D genes are given only for firm matches. Size is omitted from some rows. Given values are once, few, many or a class for expanded clones.

clone_size | j_call | v_call | d_call | cdr3_aa | cdr3_nt
. | TRBJ1-2 | TRBV12-3/TRBV12-4 | . | CASSLVGGSYGYTF | TGTGCCAGCAGTTTAGTCGGAGGTTCCTATGGCTACACCTTC
. | TRBJ2-3 | TRBV12-3/TRBV12-4 | . | CASSALGATDTQYF | TGTGCCAGCAGCGCTCTCGGGGCCACAGATACGCAGTATTTT
. | TRBJ2-3 | TRBV14 | . | CASSQDFRGYF | TGTGCCAGCAGCCAAGACTTCAGGGGGTATTTT
once | TRBJ2-3 | TRBV29-1 | . | CSAGGRTGWADTQYF | TGCAGCGCTGGGGGGCGGACCGGTTGGGCAGATACGCAGTATTTT
. | TRBJ2-2 | TRBV7-9 | TRBD1 | CASSPRQGDTGELFF | TGTGCCAGCAGCCCACGACAGGGGGACACCGGGGAGCTGTTTTTT
. | TRBJ2-1 | TRBV20-1 | TRBD2 | CSANPGTSGGNFIEQFF | TGCAGTGCTAACCCTGGGACTAGCGGGGGGAATTTCATTGAGCAGTTCTTC
. | TRBJ2-5 | TRBV6-2/TRBV6-3 | . | CASSSRRYEETQYF | TGTGCCAGCAGTTCCCGACGGTACGAAGAGACCCAGTACTTC
. | TRBJ2-3 | TRBV20-1 | . | CSAKQGIDTQYF | TGCAGTGCTAAACAGGGTATAGATACGCAGTATTTT
. | TRBJ1-5 | TRBV6-2/TRBV6-3 | . | CASSPNSGPSNQPQHF | TGTGCCAGCAGCCCGAATAGCGGACCTAGCAATCAGCCCCAGCATTTT
few | TRBJ2-5 | TRBV29-1 | TRBD2 | CSVERVAGRATQYF | TGCAGCGTTGAGCGGGTAGCGGGAAGGGCGACCCAGTACTTC
. | TRBJ2-1 | TRBV2 | TRBD1 | CASSARDRVYNEQFF | TGTGCCAGCAGTGCCAGGGACAGGGTTTACAATGAGCAGTTCTTC
. | TRBJ2-5 | TRBV20-1 | . | CSARATVRSQETQYF | TGCAGTGCTAGAGCTACGGTTCGGAGCCAAGAGACCCAGTACTTC
. | TRBJ1-2 | TRBV15 | TRBD1 | CATSREDRGPGNYGYTF | TGTGCCACCAGCAGAGAGGACAGGGGTCCCGGGAACTATGGCTACACCTTC
. | TRBJ2-2 | TRBV20-1 | . | CSARPTGSGGELFF | TGCAGTGCTCGCCCTACAGGGTCGGGCGGGGAGCTGTTTTTT
once | TRBJ2-1 | TRBV29-1 | . | CSVEASLAYNEQFF | TGCAGCGTTGAAGCGTCCCTAGCCTACAATGAGCAGTTCTTC
. | TRBJ2-1 | TRBV20-1 | TRBD2 | CSANRPSGNNEQFF | TGCAGTGCTAACCGCCCTAGCGGAAACAATGAGCAGTTCTTC
. | TRBJ2-3 | TRBV7-2 | TRBD2 | CASSSRGSGGDTQYF | TGTGCCAGCAGCTCCCGGGGTAGCGGGGGCGATACGCAGTATTTT
. | TRBJ2-1 | TRBV7-6 | TRBD1 | CASSPQGASGANNEQFF | TGTGCCAGCAGCCCACAGGGGGCTAGCGGAGCTAACAATGAGCAGTTCTTC
few | TRBJ2-3 | TRBV7-3 | . | CASSPVPDRADTQYF | TGTGCCAGCAGCCCCGTCCCGGACCGGGCAGATACGCAGTATTTT
. | TRBJ2-5 | TRBV12-3/TRBV12-4 | . | CASSYRERGETQYF | TGTGCCAGCAGTTACAGGGAAAGGGGAGAGACCCAGTACTTC
once | TRBJ2-5 | TRBV5-1 | TRBD1 | CASRGQTQETQYF | TGCGCCAGCCGGGGACAGACCCAAGAGACCCAGTACTTC
. | TRBJ1-2 | TRBV13 | . | CACSDGRGLANYGYTF | TGTGCCTGCAGTGATGGCAGAGGCCTCGCTAACTATGGCTACACCTTC
. | TRBJ2-6 | TRBV3-1 | . | CASSHWRGSQSGANVLTF | TGTGCCAGCAGCCATTGGAGGGGCAGCCAGTCTGGGGCCAACGTCCTGACTTTC